A single sample is the source of the 5 T cell receptor beta chains below, sequenced in a study of shared clonotypes between healthy human individuals. This table comes from immunoSEQ multiplex PCR, and its TCRdb copy is limited to in-frame clones, with some not included. The repertoire holds some 2,500,000 clones, with 93% as singletons. What was sequenced was naive CD4+ T cells from PBMCs. Subset here: CD45RA+ positively selected. Receptors originate from a man aged 18 to 35 in good health. Some clones in this sample may be carry-over from other donors' samples.

About this clone itself: Other DNA sequences in this specimen translate into the identical CDR3. The V and J genes are TRBV2 and TRBJ1-2, with D hard to call. This CDR3 is 12 amino acids long. V lost 4 bases to trimming and J lost 4 bases, with 7 bases between them. The germline CDR1 and CDR2 sequences are SNHLY and FYNNEI. The CDR3 DNA follows: TGTGCCAGCAGTGGGGCCGCCTATGGCTACACCTTC. Translating gives CASSGAAYGYTF.

The chain couples TRBV2 to TRBJ2-7, with TRBD1 identical over 8 bases. J lost 2 bases, V lost 8 bases, and 5 bases had no gene match. This CDR3 has 13 residues. Germline CDR1 reads SNHLY; CDR2 reads FYNNEI. CDR3: CASRDRNAYEQYF. CDR3 coding DNA: TGTGCCAGCCGGGACAGGAACGCCTACGAGCAGTACTTC.

This clone was observed once. The chain is built from TRBV6-6 and TRBJ1-1, with D hard to call. Trimming took 6 bases from V and 6 from J, leaving 17 bases between them. Germline values: CDR1 MNHNY, CDR2 SVGAGI (reference sequence). There are 14 residues in the CDR3. The DNA for the CDR3 is TGTGCCAGCAGCCCCGCACCAATGGGAGCTGAAGCTTTCTTT. Amino acids: CASSPAPMGAEAFF.

This chain links TRBV6-6 with TRBJ2-3; 7 nucleotides agree with TRBD2. The CDR3 spans 14 residues. Germline V gene data show CDR1 as MNHNY and CDR2 as SVGAGI (reference sequence). The V and J ends lost 8 bases and 2 bases, in that order; junction bases with no gene match: 7. DNA of the CDR3: TGTGCCAGCGGAGCTAGCGGATCCACAGATACGCAGTATTTT. It yields the protein CASGASGSTDTQYF.

This chain's CDR3 is CASSVPTDLHEQYF. The CDR3 DNA is TGTGCCAGCAGTGTCCCGACAGATTTACACGAGCAGTACTTC. This chain connects TRBV6-1 to TRBJ2-7; perhaps TRBD1 as D (5 bases). V lost 4 bases and J lost 5, with 15 bases in between. The CDR3 loop spans 14 amino acids. CDR1 MNHNS and CDR2 SASEGT come from the germline V gene.